A few counts support the clone carrying this TCR beta chain. The antigen is not known. Use of 60 Vbeta and 13 Jbeta primers characterized the PCR. Measured with immunoSEQ multiplex PCR; TCRdb has only the in-frame clones, and not every one. The sample has under 200,000 clones, approximately 12% seen once. This record belongs to a study of cytomegalovirus exposure and HLA in healthy donors. Study results and caveats: Cytomegalovirus association was assigned to approximately 160 TCR beta chains. Earlier findings revealed that most TCR beta V segments proved productive either about 87% or about 30% of the time. Links to common viral pathogens appeared, in a later analysis, for several of the most significant clusters.

The TCR comes from a man aged 50-60 years in good health and CMV-seropositive. The sequencing input was PBMCs.

CDR3 amino acids: CASREGNQPQHF. CDR3 DNA: TGTGCCAGCAGGGAGGGCAATCAGCCCCAGCATTTT. The chain joins TRBV27 to TRBJ1-5; no clear D. V lost 6 bases and J 2 bases, leaving 5 bases between the germline ends. CDR3 length equals 12 residues. The germline CDR1 and CDR2 sequences are MNHEY and SMNVEV (reference sequence).